Below, one T cell receptor beta chain is given with its context. Its antigen is currently unknown. This sample is drawn from a study of cytomegalovirus exposure and HLA in healthy donors. Overall study: A subsequent analysis stated that the 100 to 150 validation repertoires were run on the same platform as the roughly 670 first-cohort repertoires.

Study results and caveats: Subsequent analysis of the 100 to 150 validation repertoires found a tendency for first-cohort TCR clusters to co-occur. It was confirmed in vitro that a few of the CMV-associated chains were specific for CMV antigens.

This CDR3 spans 14 amino acids. In germline, CDR1 is SGHTA, CDR2 FQGNSA. Trimming stripped 1 base from V and 8 bases from J, with 14 bases between. The protocol was immunoSEQ multiplex PCR, while the TCRdb copy is restricted to in-frame clones and leaves out a portion. Counted here are some 170,000 clones, just under 90% occurring once; the ten biggest clones make up roughly 1.3%. This TCR derives from a woman in her 30s in good health and CMV-seronegative. Sequencing was done on a sample of PBMCs. The V and J genes are TRBV7-2 and TRBJ1-1, with D possibly matching TRBD1 (5 bases). CDR3 sequence (DNA): TGTGCCAGCAGCTTAGAGAACAACAGGCAGGAAGCTTTCTTT. Protein sequence: CASSLENNRQEAFF. Drawing the rest from reference TRBV7-2 and TRBJ1-1, the complete variable domain is GAGVSQSPSNKVTEKGKDVELRCDPISGHTALYWYRQSLGQGLEFLIYFQGNSAPDKSGLPSDRFSAERTGGSVSTLTIQRTQQEDSAVYLCASSLENNRQEAFFGQGTRLTVV.